This TCR beta chain emerged from a study of blood T cell repertoires in COVID-19. Study-wide background: Samples taken during acute and convalescent COVID-19 were collected in the United States, Italy and Spain. Sample material is recorded as cDNA or gDNA derived from T cells, B-cell-depleted T cells, or PBMCs.

This CDR3 spans 17 amino acids. Germline assignment: CDR1 LNHDA and CDR2 SQIVND (reference sequence). V was shortened by 3 bases and J by 0 bases, with 15 bases between the two germline ends. Sequencing was performed with immunoSEQ multiplex PCR; in TCRdb, only in-frame clones are kept and a portion is missing. The sample contains about 52,000 clones, around 86% of which appear only once. The sequenced sample was peripheral blood. This sequence joins TRBV19 and TRBJ1-5, with D possibly being TRBD1 (6 bases). This clonotype was obtained from a man between 65 and 85 years old with acute or convalescent COVID-19. This CDR3 reads CASSMGQGLYSNQPQHF. The CDR3 nucleotides are TGTGCCAGTAGTATGGGTCAGGGGCTATATAGCAATCAGCCCCAGCATTTT.